What follows is one T cell receptor beta chain and its context. Its specificity is unknown. This sample is part of a study of T cell responses to AZD1222 COVID-19 vaccine. Study conclusions and caveats: Vaccine-associated CD4 TCRs spanned spike, dominant at 160-218 and 743-854. Sampling captured repertoires only after the peak T cell response. Variant regions that are unmutated are reportedly the target of nearly half of spike-specific TCRs.

Here immunoSEQ multiplex PCR was the method, and the copy in TCRdb shows in-frame clones only, minus some. Among more than 150,000 clones listed, approximately 90% were seen once. This clonotype was sampled from an adult in good health. The sample here was peripheral blood, taken on day 0 of AZD1222 vaccination.

The CDR3 region has the DNA TGCAGCGTCATACTAGCGGGGCAGCAAGAGACCCAGTACTTC. This codes for CSVILAGQQETQYF. The chain carries TRBV29-1 and TRBJ2-5; 10 bases line up with TRBD2. The V gene's germline CDR1 is SQVTM and CDR2 ANQGSEA. The CDR3 is 14 residues long. The V gene end was trimmed by 6 bases and the J gene end by 2 bases; junction bases not matched to a gene: 6. Drawing the rest from reference TRBV29-1 and TRBJ2-5, the complete variable domain is SAVISQKPSRDICQRGTSLTIQCQVDSQVTMMFWYRQQPGQSLTLIATANQGSEATYESGFVIDKFPISRPNLTFSTLTVSNMSPEDSSIYLCSVILAGQQETQYFGPGTRLLVL.